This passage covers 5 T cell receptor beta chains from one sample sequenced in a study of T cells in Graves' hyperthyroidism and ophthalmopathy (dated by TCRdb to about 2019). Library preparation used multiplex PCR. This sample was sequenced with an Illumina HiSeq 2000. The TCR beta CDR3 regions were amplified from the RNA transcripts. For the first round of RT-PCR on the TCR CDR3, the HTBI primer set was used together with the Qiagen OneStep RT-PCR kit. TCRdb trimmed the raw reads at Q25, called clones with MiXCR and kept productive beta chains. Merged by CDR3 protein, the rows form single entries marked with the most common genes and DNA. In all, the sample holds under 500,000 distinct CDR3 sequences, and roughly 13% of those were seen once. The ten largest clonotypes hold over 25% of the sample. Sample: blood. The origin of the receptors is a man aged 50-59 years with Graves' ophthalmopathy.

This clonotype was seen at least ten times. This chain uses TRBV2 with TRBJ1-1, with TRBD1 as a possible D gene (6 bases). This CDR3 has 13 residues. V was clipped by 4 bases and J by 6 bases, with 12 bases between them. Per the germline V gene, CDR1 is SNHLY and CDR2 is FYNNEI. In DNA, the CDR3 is TGTGCCAGCAGTGGACGGGGGCAGGCTGAAGCTTTCTTT. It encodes CASSGRGQAEAFF. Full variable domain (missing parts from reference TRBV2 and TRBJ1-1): EPEVTQTPSHQVTQMGQEVILRCVPISNHLYFYWYRQILGQKVEFLVSFYNNEISEKSEIFDDQFSVERPDGSNFTLKIRSTKLEDSAMYFCASSGRGQAEAFFGQGTRLTVV.

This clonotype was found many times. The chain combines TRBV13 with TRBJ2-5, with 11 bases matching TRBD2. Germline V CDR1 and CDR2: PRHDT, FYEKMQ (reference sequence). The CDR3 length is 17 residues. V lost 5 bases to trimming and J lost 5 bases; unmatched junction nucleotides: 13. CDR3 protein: CASSPPRASGRMETQYF. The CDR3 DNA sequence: TGTGCCAGCAGCCCCCCCCGGGCTAGCGGGAGGATGGAGACCCAGTACTTC.

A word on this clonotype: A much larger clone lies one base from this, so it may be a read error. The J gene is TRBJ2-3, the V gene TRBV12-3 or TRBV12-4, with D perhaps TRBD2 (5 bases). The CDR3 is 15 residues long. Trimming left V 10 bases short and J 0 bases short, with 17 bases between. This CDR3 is CATTFPSGSTDTQYF. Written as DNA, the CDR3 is TGTGCCACCACCTTTCCATCGGGAAGCACAGATACGCAGTATTTT.

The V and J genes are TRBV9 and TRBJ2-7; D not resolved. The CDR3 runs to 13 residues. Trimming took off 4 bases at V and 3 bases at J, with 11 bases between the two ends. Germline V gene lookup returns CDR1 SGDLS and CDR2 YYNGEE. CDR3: CASSPPNSYEQYF. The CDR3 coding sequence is TGTGCCAGCAGCCCCCCAAACAGCTACGAGCAGTACTTC.

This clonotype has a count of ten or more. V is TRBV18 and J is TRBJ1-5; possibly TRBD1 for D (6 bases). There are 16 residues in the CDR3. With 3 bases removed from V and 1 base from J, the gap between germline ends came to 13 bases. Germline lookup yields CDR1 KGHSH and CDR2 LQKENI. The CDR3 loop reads CASSPRATGSNQPQHF. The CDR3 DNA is TGTGCCAGCTCACCTAGGGCGACAGGAAGCAATCAGCCCCAGCATTTT. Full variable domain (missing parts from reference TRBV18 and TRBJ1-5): NAGVMQNPRHLVRRRGQEARLRCSPMKGHSHVYWYRQLPEEGLKFMVYLQKENIIDESGMPKERFSAEFPKEGPSILRIQQVVRGDSAAYFCASSPRATGSNQPQHFGDGTRLSIL.